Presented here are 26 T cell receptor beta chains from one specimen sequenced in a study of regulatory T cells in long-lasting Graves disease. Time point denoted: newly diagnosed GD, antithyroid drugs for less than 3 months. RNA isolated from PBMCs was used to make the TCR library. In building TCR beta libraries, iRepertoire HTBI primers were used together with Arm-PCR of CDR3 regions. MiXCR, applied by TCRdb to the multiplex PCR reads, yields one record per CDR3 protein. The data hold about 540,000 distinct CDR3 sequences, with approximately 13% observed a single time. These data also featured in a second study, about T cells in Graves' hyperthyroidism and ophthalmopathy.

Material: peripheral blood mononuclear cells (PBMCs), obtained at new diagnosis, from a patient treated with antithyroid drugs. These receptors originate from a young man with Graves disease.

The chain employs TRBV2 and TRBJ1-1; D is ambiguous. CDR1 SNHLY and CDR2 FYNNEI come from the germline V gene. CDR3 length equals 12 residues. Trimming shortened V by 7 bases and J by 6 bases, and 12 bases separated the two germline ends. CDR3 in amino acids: CASNRAGSEAFF. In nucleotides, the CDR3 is TGTGCCAGCAACAGAGCCGGTTCTGAAGCTTTCTTT.

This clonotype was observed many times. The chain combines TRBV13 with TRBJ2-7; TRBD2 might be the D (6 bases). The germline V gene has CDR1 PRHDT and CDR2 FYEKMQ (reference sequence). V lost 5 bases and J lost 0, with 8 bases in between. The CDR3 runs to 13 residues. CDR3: CASSIGSSYEQYF. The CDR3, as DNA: TGTGCCAGCAGCATCGGGAGCTCCTACGAGCAGTACTTC. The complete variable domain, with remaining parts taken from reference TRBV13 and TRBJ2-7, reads AAGVIQSPRHLIKEKRETATLKCYPIPRHDTVYWYQQGPGQDPQFLISFYEKMQSDKGSIPDRFSAQQFSDYHSELNMSSLELGDSALYFCASSIGSSYEQYFGPGTRLTVT.

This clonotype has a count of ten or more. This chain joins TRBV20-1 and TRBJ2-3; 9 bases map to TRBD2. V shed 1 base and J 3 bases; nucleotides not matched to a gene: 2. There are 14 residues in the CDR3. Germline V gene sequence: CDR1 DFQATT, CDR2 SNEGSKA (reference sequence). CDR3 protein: CSARVLAGTDTQYF. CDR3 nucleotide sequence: TGCAGTGCTAGAGTTCTAGCGGGAACAGATACGCAGTATTTT.

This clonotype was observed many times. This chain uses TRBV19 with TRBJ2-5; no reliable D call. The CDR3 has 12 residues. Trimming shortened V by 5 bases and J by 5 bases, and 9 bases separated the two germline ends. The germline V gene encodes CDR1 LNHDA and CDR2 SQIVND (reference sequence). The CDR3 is CASSAGWETQYF. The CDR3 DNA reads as TGTGCCAGTAGTGCCGGGTGGGAGACCCAGTACTTC.

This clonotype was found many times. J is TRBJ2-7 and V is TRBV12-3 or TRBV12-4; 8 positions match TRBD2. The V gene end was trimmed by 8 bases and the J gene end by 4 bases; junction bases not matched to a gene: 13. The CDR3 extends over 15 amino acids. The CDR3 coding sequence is TGTGCCAGCCGCCGAGCGGGACTAGGGTTATACGAGCAGTACTTC. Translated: CASRRAGLGLYEQYF.

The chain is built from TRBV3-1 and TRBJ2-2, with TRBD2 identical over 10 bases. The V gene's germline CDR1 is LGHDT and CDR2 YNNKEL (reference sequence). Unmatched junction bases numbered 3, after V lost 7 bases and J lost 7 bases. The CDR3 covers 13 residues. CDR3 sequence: CASTKREGGELFF. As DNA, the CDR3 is TGTGCCAGCACGAAGCGGGAGGGCGGGGAGCTGTTTTTT.

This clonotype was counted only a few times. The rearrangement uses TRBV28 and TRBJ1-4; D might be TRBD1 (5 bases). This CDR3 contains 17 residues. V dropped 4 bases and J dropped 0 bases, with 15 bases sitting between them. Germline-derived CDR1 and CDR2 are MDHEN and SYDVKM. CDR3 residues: CASSSWGLDATNEKLFF. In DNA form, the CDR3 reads TGTGCCAGCAGTTCCTGGGGGTTGGATGCAACTAATGAAAAACTGTTTTTT.

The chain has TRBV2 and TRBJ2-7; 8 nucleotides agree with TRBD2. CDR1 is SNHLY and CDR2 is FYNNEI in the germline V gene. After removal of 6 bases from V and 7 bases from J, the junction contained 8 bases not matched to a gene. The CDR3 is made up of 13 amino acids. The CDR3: CASSLFSGDEQYF. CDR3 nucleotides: TGTGCCAGCAGCCTATTTAGCGGGGATGAGCAGTACTTC.

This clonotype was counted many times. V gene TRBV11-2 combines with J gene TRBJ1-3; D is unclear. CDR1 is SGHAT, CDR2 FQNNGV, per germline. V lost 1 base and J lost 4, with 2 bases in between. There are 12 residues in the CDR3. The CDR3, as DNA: TGTGCCAGCAGCTTAGTCGGAAACACCATATATTTT. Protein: CASSLVGNTIYF.

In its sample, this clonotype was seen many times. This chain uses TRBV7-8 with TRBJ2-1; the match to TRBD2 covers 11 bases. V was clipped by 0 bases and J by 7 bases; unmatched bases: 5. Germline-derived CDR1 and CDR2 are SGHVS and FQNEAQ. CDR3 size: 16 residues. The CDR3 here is CASSLAGTSGSNEQFF. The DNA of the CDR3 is TGTGCCAGCAGCTTAGCGGGAACTAGCGGGAGTAATGAGCAGTTCTTC.

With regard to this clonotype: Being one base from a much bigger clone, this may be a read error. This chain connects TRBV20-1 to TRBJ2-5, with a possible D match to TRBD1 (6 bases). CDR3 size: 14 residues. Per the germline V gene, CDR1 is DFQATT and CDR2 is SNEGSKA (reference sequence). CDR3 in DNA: TGCAGTGCACCAGGGGCCCTACTTCAAGTGACCCAGTACTTC. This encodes CSAPGALLQVTQYF.

This CDR3 is CASSQQGLNIGYGYTF. Written as DNA, the CDR3 is TGTGCCAGCAGCCAACAGGGTCTAAATATCGGCTATGGCTACACCTTC. The V and J genes are TRBV2 and TRBJ1-2; weak D call: TRBD1 (6 bases). Trimming removed 6 bases from V and 4 bases from J, with 21 bases in between. The CDR3 length is 16 residues. In germline, CDR1 is SNHLY, CDR2 FYNNEI.

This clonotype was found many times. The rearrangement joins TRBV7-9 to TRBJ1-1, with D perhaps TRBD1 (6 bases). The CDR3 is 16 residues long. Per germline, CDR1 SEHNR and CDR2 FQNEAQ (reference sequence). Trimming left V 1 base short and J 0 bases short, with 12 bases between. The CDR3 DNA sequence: TGTGCCAGCAGCTTAGGACAGGACCTTATGAACACTGAAGCTTTCTTT. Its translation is CASSLGQDLMNTEAFF.

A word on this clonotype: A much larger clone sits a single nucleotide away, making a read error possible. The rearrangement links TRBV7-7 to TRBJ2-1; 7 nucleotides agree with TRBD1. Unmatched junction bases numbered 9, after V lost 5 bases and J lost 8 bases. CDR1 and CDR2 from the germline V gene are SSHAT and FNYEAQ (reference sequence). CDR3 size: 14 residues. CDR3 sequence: CASSRGQENDEQFF. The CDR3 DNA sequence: TGTGCCAGCAGCCGAGGACAGGAGAACGATGAGCAGTTCTTC.

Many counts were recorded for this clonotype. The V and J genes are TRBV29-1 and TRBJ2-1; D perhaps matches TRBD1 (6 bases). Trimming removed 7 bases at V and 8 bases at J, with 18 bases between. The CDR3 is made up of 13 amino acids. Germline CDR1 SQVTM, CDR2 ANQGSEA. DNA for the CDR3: TGCAGCGGGGGGCAGTCCTCGTACGATGAGCAGTTCTTC. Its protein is CSGGQSSYDEQFF.

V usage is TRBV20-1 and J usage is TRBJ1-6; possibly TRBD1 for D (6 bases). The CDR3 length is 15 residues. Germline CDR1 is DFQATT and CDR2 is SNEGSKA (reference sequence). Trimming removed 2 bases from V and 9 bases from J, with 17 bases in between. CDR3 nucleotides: TGCAGTGCTAGAAGGGGGGGCGTAGTAGGTTCACCCCTCCACTTT. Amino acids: CSARRGGVVGSPLHF.

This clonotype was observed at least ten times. In nucleotides, the CDR3 is TGTGCCAGCAGAGGTGAGTCCCGGACAGGGGCCTACGAGCAGTACTTC. Its protein product is CASRGESRTGAYEQYF. The chain recombines TRBV27 with TRBJ2-7; TRBD1 aligns across 9 bases. The CDR3 spans 16 residues. The germline V gene has CDR1 MNHEY and CDR2 SMNVEV (reference sequence). V gave up 6 bases and J gave up 2 bases; unmatched junction bases: 11.

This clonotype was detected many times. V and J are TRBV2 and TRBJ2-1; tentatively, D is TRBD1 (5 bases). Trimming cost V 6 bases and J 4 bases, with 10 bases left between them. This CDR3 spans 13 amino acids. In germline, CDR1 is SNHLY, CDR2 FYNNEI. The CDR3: CASRSQAYNEQFF. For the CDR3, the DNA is TGTGCCAGCAGATCACAGGCGTACAATGAGCAGTTCTTC.

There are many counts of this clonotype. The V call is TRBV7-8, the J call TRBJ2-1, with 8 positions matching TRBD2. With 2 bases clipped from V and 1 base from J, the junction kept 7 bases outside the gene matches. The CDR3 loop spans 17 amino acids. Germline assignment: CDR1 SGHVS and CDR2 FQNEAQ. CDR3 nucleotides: TGTGCCAGCAGCTTACAGACTAGCGTATTTTCCTACAATGAGCAGTTCTTC. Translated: CASSLQTSVFSYNEQFF.

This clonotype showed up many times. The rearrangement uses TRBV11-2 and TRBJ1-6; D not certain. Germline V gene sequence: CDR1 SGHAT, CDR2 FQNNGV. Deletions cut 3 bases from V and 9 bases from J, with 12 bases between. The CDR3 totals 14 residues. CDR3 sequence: CASSFGSKASPLHF. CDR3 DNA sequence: TGTGCCAGCAGCTTCGGTTCGAAGGCTTCACCCCTCCACTTT. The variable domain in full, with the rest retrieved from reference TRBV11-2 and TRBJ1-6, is EAGVAQSPRYKIIEKRQSVAFWCNPISGHATLYWYQQILGQGPKLLIQFQNNGVVDDSQLPKDRFSAERLKGVDSTLKIQPAKLEDSAVYLCASSFGSKASPLHFGNGTRLTVT.

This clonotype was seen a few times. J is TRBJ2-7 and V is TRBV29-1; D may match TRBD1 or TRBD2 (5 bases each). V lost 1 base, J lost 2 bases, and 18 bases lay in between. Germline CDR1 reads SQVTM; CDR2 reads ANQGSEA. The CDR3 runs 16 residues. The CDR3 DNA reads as TGCAGCGTTGAAGCCCCAGGGAGATACCTTACCTACGAGCAGTACTTC. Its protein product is CSVEAPGRYLTYEQYF.

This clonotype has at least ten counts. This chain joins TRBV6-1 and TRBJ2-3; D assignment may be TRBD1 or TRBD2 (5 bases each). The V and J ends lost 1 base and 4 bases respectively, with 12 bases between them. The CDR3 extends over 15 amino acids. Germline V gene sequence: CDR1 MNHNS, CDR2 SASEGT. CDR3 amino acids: CASSEGGLGSDTQYF. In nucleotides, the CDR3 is TGTGCCAGCAGTGAAGGGGGGTTAGGGTCAGATACGCAGTATTTT.

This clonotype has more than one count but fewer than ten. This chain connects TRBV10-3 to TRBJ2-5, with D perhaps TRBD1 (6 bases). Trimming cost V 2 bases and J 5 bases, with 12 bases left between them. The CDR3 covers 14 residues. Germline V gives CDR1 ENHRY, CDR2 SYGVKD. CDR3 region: CAISEAQGMETQYF. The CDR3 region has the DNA TGTGCCATCAGTGAGGCGCAGGGGATGGAGACCCAGTACTTC.

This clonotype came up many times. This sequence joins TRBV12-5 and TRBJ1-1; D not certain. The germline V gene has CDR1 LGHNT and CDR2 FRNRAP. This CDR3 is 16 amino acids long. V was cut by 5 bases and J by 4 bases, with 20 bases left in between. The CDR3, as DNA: TGTGCTAGTGGTCCGTCGCCCAGCAATACCATCACTGAAGCTTTCTTT. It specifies CASGPSPSNTITEAFF.

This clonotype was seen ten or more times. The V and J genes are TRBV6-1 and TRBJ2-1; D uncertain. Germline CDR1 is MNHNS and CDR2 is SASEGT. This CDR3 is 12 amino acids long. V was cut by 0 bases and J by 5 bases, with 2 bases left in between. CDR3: CASSEAHNEQFF. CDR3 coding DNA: TGTGCCAGCAGTGAAGCACACAATGAGCAGTTCTTC.

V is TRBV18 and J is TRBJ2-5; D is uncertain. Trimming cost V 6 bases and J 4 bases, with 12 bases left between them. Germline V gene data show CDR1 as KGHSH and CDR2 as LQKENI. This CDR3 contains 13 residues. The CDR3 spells CASSWTAAETQYF. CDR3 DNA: TGTGCCAGCTCCTGGACCGCCGCAGAGACCCAGTACTTC.